The table lists the clone carrying this T cell receptor (beta chain) with a few counts. This CDR3 comprises 16 residues. V shed 8 bases, J shed 6 bases, and the junction held 10 bases outside the gene matches. Germline values: CDR1 MRHNA, CDR2 SNTAGT. Over 18 months, lack of ophthalmopathy progression marked Graves' hyperthyroidism as stable. Newly diagnosed hyperthyroidism, duration under 2 months, in patients aged 18 to 65. Pregnant or lactating patients were excluded, as were those with uncontrolled infection or other autoimmune disease. Diagnoses rested on clinical symptoms, serum thyroxine and TRAb, thyroid ultrasound and orbital computed tomography. The data are from a study of T cells in Graves' hyperthyroidism and ophthalmopathy. RNA transcripts yielded amplified TCR beta CDR3 regions. An initial round of RT-PCR targeting the TCR CDR3 relied on the HTBI primer set. Using its own MiXCR run on the multiplex PCR reads, TCRdb lists one record per CDR3 protein. The data contain more than 450,000 distinct CDR3 sequences, 12% to 15% of them seen just once; the ten biggest clones take up over 11%.

Specimen: blood. This receptor was taken from a middle-aged woman with Graves' hyperthyroidism. The rearrangement links TRBV6-4 to TRBJ2-1; 13 bases agree with TRBD2. The CDR3 DNA follows: TGTGCCAGCGCAGCCTCACTAGCGGGAGGGCTCAATGAGCAGTTCTTC. Translating it yields CASAASLAGGLNEQFF.